This T cell receptor beta chain was retrieved from a study of metastatic and nonmetastatic thyroid tumors. By frequency in the sample, this clone is medium-sized. Compared with germline, one end of the junction differs, possibly owing to a read error. TCRdb re-called the PCR reads with MiXCR. The sample shows about 9,000 clones, roughly 14% of them seen only once. Thyroid surgery was performed in patients who had received no treatment beforehand. Germline V gene sequence: CDR1 DFQATT, CDR2 SNEGSKA (reference sequence). This CDR3 spans 14 amino acids. The rearrangement joins TRBV20-1 to TRBJ1-4; 7 nucleotides agree with TRBD1. The source material was blood. This receptor was taken from a female donor with papillary thyroid cancer or a benign thyroid nodule (not recorded which). Some clones in this sample may be carry-over from other donors' samples. CDR3 sequence reads: CGASQQGIREKLFF. The CDR3 nucleotides are TGCGGTGCTAGCCAACAGGGGATTAGGGAAAAACTGTTTTTT.